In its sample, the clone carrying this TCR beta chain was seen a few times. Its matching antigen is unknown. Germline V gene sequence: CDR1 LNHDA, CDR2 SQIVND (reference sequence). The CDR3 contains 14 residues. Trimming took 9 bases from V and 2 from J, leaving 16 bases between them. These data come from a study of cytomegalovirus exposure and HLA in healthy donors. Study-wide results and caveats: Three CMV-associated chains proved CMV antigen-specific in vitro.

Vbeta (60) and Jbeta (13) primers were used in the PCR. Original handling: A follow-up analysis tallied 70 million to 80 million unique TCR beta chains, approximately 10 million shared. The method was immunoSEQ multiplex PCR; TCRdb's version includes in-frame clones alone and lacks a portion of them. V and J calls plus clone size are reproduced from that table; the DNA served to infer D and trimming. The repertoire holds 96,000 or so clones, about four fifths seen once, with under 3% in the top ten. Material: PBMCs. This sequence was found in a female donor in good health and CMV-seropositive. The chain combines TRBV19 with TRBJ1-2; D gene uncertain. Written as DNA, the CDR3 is TGTGCCAGCACCCTCTCTCGGGGAAACTATGGCTACACCTTC. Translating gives CASTLSRGNYGYTF.